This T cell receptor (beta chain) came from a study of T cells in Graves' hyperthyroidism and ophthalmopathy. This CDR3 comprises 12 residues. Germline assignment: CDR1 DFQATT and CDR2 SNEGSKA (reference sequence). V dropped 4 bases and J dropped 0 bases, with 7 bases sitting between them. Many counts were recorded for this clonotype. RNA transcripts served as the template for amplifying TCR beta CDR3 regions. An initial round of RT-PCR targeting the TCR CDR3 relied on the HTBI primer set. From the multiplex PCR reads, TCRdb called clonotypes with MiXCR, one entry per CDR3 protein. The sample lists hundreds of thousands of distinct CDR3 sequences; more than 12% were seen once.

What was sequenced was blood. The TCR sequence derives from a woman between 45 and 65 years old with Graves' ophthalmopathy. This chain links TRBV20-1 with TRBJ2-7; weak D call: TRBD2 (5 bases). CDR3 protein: CSAKRNSYEQYF. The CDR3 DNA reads TGCAGTGCTAAGCGGAACTCCTACGAGCAGTACTTC.